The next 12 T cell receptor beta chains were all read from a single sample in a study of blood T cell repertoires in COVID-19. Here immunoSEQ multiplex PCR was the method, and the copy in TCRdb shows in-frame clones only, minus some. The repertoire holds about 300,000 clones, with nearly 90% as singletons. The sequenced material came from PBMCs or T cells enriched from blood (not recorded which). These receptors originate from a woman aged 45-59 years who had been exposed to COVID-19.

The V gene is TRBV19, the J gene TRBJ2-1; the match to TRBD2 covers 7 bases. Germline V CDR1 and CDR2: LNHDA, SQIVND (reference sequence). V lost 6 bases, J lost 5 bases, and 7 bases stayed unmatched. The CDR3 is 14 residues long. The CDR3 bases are TGTGCCAGTAGGAGGAGGAGCGGGAACAATGAGCAGTTCTTC. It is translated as CASRRRSGNNEQFF.

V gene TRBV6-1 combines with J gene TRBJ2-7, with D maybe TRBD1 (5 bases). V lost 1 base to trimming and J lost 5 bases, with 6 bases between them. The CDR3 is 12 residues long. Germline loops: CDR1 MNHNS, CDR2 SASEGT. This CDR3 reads CASSEVGDEQYF. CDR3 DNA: TGTGCCAGCAGTGAAGTAGGGGACGAGCAGTACTTC.

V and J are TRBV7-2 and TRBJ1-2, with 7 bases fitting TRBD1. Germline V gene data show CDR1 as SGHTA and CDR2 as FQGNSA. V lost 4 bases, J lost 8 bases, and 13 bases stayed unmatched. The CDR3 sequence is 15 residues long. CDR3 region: CASSSQSTGVGGYTF. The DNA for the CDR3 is TGTGCCAGCAGCTCCCAATCAACAGGGGTCGGCGGCTACACCTTC.

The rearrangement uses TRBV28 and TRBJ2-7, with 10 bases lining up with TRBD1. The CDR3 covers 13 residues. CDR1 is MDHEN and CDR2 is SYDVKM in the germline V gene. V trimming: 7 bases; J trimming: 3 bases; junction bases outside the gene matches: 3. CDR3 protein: CASTRTGGYEQYF. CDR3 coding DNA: TGTGCCAGCACCAGGACAGGGGGCTACGAGCAGTACTTC.

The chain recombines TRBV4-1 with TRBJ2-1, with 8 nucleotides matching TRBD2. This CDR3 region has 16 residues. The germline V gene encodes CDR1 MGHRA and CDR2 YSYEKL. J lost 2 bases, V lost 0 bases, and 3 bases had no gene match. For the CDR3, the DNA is TGCGCCAGCAGCCAAGATAGTAGCGGGGCCTACAATGAGCAGTTCTTC. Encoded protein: CASSQDSSGAYNEQFF.

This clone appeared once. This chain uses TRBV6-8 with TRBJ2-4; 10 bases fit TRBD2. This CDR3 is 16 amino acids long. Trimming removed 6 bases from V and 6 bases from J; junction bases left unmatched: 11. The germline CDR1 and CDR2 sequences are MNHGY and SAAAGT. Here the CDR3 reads CASRPGQRGGINIQYF. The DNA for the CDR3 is TGTGCCAGCAGACCCGGGCAGCGGGGGGGCATAAACATTCAGTACTTC.

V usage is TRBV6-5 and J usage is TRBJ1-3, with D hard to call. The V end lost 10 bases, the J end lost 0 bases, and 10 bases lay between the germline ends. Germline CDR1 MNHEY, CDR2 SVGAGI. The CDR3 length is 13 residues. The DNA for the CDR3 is TGTGCCACCAAGGAGGCCTCTGGAAACACCATATATTTT. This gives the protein CATKEASGNTIYF.

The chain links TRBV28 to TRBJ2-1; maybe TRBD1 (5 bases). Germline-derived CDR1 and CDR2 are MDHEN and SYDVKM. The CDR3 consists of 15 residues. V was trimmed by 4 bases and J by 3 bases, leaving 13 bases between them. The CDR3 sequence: CASSSTGSLYNEQFF. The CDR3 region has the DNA TGTGCCAGCAGTTCCACAGGTTCCCTCTACAATGAGCAGTTCTTC.

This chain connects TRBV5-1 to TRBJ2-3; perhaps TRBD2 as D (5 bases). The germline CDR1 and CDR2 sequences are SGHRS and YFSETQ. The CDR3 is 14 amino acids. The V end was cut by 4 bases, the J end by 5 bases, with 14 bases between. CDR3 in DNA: TGCGCCAGCAGCCTTGGACCTGAGGGAGATACGCAGTATTTT. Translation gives CASSLGPEGDTQYF.

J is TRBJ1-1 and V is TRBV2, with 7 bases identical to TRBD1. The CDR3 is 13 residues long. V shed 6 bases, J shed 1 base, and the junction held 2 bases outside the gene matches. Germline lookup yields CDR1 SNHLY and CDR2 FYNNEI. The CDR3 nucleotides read TGTGCCAGCAGACACAGGGGGAACACTGAAGCTTTCTTT. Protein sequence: CASRHRGNTEAFF.

The CDR3 bases are TGTGCCAGCAGTAGGACTAGCGGGATTGAGACCCAGTACTTC. It is translated as CASSRTSGIETQYF. The V gene is TRBV6-5, the J gene TRBJ2-5; 12 bases are shared with TRBD2. Trimming took 5 bases from V and 5 from J; bases not matched to a gene: 3. Germline V gives CDR1 MNHEY, CDR2 SVGAGI. This CDR3 contains 14 residues.

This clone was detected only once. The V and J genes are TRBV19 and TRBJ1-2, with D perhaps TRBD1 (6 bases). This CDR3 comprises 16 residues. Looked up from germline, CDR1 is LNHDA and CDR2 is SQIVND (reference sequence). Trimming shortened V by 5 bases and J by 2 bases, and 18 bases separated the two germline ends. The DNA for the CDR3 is TGTGCCAGTAGTCCCCGTGGACAGAGTGGCAACTATGGCTACACCTTC. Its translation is CASSPRGQSGNYGYTF.